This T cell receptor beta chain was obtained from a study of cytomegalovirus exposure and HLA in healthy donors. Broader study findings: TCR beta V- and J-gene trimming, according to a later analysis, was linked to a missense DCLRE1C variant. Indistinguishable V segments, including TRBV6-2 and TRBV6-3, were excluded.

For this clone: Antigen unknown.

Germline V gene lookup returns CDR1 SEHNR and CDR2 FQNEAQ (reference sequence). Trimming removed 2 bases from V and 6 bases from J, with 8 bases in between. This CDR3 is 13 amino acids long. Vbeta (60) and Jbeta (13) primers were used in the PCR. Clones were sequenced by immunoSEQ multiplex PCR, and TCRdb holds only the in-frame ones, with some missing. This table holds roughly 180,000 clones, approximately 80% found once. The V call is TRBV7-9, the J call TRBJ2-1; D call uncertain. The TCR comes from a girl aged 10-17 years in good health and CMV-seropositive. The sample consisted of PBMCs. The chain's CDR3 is CASSLQLVNEQFF. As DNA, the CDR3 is TGTGCCAGCAGCTTACAGCTAGTCAATGAGCAGTTCTTC.